This T cell receptor beta chain was found in a study of regulatory T cells in long-lasting Graves disease. This clonotype was seen repeatedly, ten times or more. Antigen unknown. Time point specified: newly diagnosed GD, antithyroid drugs for less than 3 months. PBMCs provided the RNA from which the TCR library was made. Patients all came to the study from an endocrinology department in Xi'an, China. Regarding the study as a whole: Persistent Graves' patients possessed reduced TCR diversity relative to recently diagnosed ones. Tissue studied was limited to peripheral blood, excluding thyroid tissue.

Through Arm-PCR of CDR3 regions and iRepertoire HTBI primers, TCR beta libraries were built. TCRdb fed the multiplex PCR reads into MiXCR, producing one record per CDR3 protein. The sample consists of 550,000 to 650,000 distinct CDR3 sequences, roughly a sixth of them appearing once. These same data were also listed under a study on T cells in Graves' hyperthyroidism and ophthalmopathy.

The TCR sequence derives from a man aged 18 to 29 with Graves disease. The input for sequencing was peripheral blood mononuclear cells (PBMCs), taken at new diagnosis, from a patient treated with antithyroid drugs.

The CDR3 sequence is CASSPGVAGTEQYF. The CDR3 DNA reads TGCGCCAGCTCCCCGGGGGTAGCGGGAACCGAGCAGTACTTC. The gene calls are TRBV5-1 and TRBJ2-7; 8 positions match TRBD2. Per germline, CDR1 SGHRS and CDR2 YFSETQ. V shed 7 bases and J 6 bases; nucleotides not matched to a gene: 12. This CDR3 has 14 residues. The full variable domain, in which reference TRBV5-1 and TRBJ2-7 provide the parts outside the CDR3, is KAGVTQTPRYLIKTRGQQVTLSCSPISGHRSVSWYQQTPGQGLQFLFEYFSETQRNKGNFPGRFSGRQFSNSRSEMNVSTLELGDSALYLCASSPGVAGTEQYFGPGTRLTVT.